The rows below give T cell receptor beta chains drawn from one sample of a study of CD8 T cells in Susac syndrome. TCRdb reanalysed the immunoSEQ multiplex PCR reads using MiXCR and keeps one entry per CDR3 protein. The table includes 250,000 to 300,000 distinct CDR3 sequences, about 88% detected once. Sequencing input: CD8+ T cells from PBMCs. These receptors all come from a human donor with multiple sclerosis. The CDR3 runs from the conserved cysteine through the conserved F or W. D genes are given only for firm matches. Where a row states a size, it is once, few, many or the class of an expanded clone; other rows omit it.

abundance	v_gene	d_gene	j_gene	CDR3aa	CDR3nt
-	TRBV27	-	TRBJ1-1	CASSQRRGDAFF	TGTGCCAGCAGTCAAAGACGGGGCGATGCTTTCTTT
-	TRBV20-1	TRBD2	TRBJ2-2	CSAEVLAGGSTGELFF	TGCAGTGCTGAAGTACTAGCGGGAGGAAGCACCGGGGAGCTGTTTTTT
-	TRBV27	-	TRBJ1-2	CASRGRGYYGYTF	TGTGCCAGCCGGGGCAGGGGTTACTATGGCTACACCTTC
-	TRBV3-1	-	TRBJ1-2	CASSQGASTNYGYTF	TGTGCCAGCAGCCAAGGGGCATCTACTAACTATGGCTACACCTTC
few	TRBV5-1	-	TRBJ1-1	CASSFGTNTEAFF	TGTGCCAGCAGCTTCGGGACTAACACTGAAGCTTTCTTT
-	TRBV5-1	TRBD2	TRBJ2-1	CASSPGRAGYPHEQFF	TGCGCCAGCAGCCCCGGGAGGGCCGGCTACCCCCATGAGCAGTTCTTC
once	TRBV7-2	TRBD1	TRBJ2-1	CASSLRTGEDNEQFF	TGTGCCAGCAGCCTCCGGACAGGAGAAGACAATGAGCAGTTCTTC
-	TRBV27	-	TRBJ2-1	CASSFSLLNEQFF	TGTGCCAGCAGCTTCTCTCTCCTAAATGAGCAGTTCTTC
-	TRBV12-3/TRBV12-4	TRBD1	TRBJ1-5	CASSNGQGGQPQHF	TGTGCCAGCAGCAACGGACAGGGCGGGCAGCCCCAGCATTTT
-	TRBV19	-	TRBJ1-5	CASSPSIDQPQHF	TGTGCCAGTAGTCCGAGCATCGATCAGCCCCAGCATTTT
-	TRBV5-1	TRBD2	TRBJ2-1	CASQLAGDGNEQFF	TGCGCCAGCCAACTAGCGGGAGACGGAAATGAGCAGTTCTTC
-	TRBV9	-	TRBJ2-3	CASSVYKADTQYF	TGTGCCAGCAGCGTTTATAAGGCAGATACGCAGTATTTT
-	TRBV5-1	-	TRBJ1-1	CASSEGRQNTEAFF	TGCGCCAGCAGCGAGGGACGGCAGAACACTGAAGCTTTCTTT